These 20 T cell receptor beta chains originate from one sample sequenced in a study of Graves' ophthalmopathy and Graves' hyperthyroidism (dated by TCRdb to 2017 to 2018). The sequencer was an Illumina HiSeq 2000. For repertoire sequencing, TCR beta CDR3 regions were amplified from RNA transcripts. HTBI primers and the Qiagen OneStep RT-PCR kit were used in a first-round RT-PCR, which was followed by a second-round multiplex PCR, size selection and purification. TCRdb reprocessed the public reads (quality trimming at Q25 with fastp, clone calling with MiXCR) and kept in-frame beta chains. Each CDR3 protein appears once, grouped with its most common genes and DNA. Recorded for this sample are about 400,000 distinct CDR3 sequences; 15% of them occurred a single time. Together, the top ten hold roughly 7% of the sample. What was sequenced was peripheral blood. The receptors come from a woman under 30 with stable Graves' hyperthyroidism. Donor details come from another sample of the same person, matched by shared clones.

This chain joins TRBV28 and TRBJ2-7, with D possibly being TRBD1 (7 bases). V was shortened by 4 bases and J by 3 bases, with 13 bases between the two germline ends. This CDR3 has 14 amino acids. Germline CDR1 reads MDHEN; CDR2 reads SYDVKM. The CDR3 DNA follows: TGTGCCAGCAGTTCTCCAGGGGGACTCTACGAGCAGTACTTC. Translating gives CASSSPGGLYEQYF.

This rearrangement joins TRBV27 to TRBJ2-7; 9 bases agree with TRBD1. Trimming cost V 8 bases and J 7 bases; bases outside gene matches: 15. The germline CDR1 and CDR2 sequences are MNHEY and SMNVEV (reference sequence). The CDR3 runs 15 residues. Here the CDR3 reads CASGNRDRDEGEQYF. In DNA, the CDR3 is TGTGCCAGCGGCAACCGGGACAGGGACGAAGGGGAGCAGTACTTC.

This clonotype was counted ten times or more. The DNA for the CDR3 is TGTGCCAGCAGCGTGAGCCCCATAGGGGCAAATTCACCCCTCCACTTT. This sequence encodes CASSVSPIGANSPLHF. This chain connects TRBV9 to TRBJ1-6; D is perhaps TRBD1 (5 bases). Trimming stripped 2 bases from V and 7 bases from J, with 16 bases between. CDR1 is SGDLS and CDR2 is YYNGEE in the germline V gene. The CDR3 runs 16 residues.

This clonotype was counted many times. The chain carries TRBV19 and TRBJ1-2, with TRBD1 matching 12 bases. J was trimmed by 8 bases and V by 4 bases; bases with no gene match: 11. Per the germline V gene, CDR1 is LNHDA and CDR2 is SQIVND (reference sequence). The CDR3 loop spans 16 amino acids. The DNA of the CDR3 is TGTGCCAGTAGTACTATTCCGGGACAGGGGGCGCTGGGCTACACCTTC. Translation gives CASSTIPGQGALGYTF. The whole variable domain, filled in from reference TRBV19 and TRBJ1-2, reads DGGITQSPKYLFRKEGQNVTLSCEQNLNHDAMYWYRQDPGQGLRLIYYSQIVNDFQKGDIAEGYSVSREKKESFPLTVTSAQKNPTAFYLCASSTIPGQGALGYTFGSGTRLTVV.

This clonotype was counted at least ten times. V usage is TRBV12-3 or TRBV12-4 and J usage is TRBJ2-2; D might be TRBD1 (5 bases). V lost 5 bases and J 6 bases, leaving 13 bases between the germline ends. There are 14 residues in the CDR3. Written as DNA, the CDR3 is TGTGCCAGCAGTCCACCGTCAGGGTCCGGGGAGCTGTTTTTT. This encodes CASSPPSGSGELFF.

This clonotype has a count of ten or more. The chain is built from TRBV20-1 and TRBJ1-5, with D hard to call. Germline CDR1 reads DFQATT; CDR2 reads SNEGSKA (reference sequence). This CDR3 has 12 residues. Deletions cut 4 bases from V and 2 bases from J, with 6 bases between. The CDR3: CSAKEGNQPQHF. In nucleotides, the CDR3 is TGCAGTGCTAAAGAAGGCAATCAGCCCCAGCATTTT.

This clonotype has only a few counts. The chain has TRBV30 and TRBJ1-1; D remains unclear. V gave up 1 base and J gave up 1 base, with 7 bases separating them. The CDR3 is 13 residues long. CDR1 is GTSNPN, CDR2 SVGIG, per germline (reference sequence). CDR3 sequence reads: CAWSGTANTEAFF. CDR3 nucleotides: TGTGCCTGGAGTGGGACGGCGAACACTGAAGCTTTCTTT.

V usage is TRBV6-2 or TRBV6-3 and J usage is TRBJ2-7, with 9 bases identical to TRBD2. Germline lookup yields CDR1 MNHEY and CDR2 SVGEGT. The CDR3 consists of 15 residues. The J segment lost 6 bases and the V segment lost 6 bases, leaving 12 bases of the junction unmatched. CDR3 sequence reads: CASRTRAGGHVEQYF. In DNA form, the CDR3 reads TGTGCCAGCAGGACCCGAGCGGGGGGCCACGTCGAGCAGTACTTC.

V is TRBV28 and J is TRBJ1-5, with 10 bases aligning to TRBD1. Trimming removed 4 bases from V and 0 bases from J; junction bases left unmatched: 6. This CDR3 contains 17 residues. Per germline, CDR1 MDHEN and CDR2 SYDVKM. The CDR3 DNA follows: TGTGCCAGCAGTTATGGGACAGGGGCGAGTAGCAATCAGCCCCAGCATTTT. Amino acids: CASSYGTGASSNQPQHF.

This clonotype showed up many times. The CDR3 sequence is CSVEVAQGGYTF. The CDR3, as DNA: TGCAGCGTTGAAGTGGCTCAGGGGGGCTACACCTTC. The V gene is TRBV29-1, the J gene TRBJ1-2; D possibly corresponds to TRBD1 (6 bases). With 1 base removed from V and 8 bases from J, the gap between germline ends came to 11 bases. Germline V gene lookup returns CDR1 SQVTM and CDR2 ANQGSEA. The CDR3 is 12 residues long. Combining the CDR3 with reference TRBV29-1 and TRBJ1-2 gives the whole variable domain SAVISQKPSRDICQRGTSLTIQCQVDSQVTMMFWYRQQPGQSLTLIATANQGSEATYESGFVIDKFPISRPNLTFSTLTVSNMSPEDSSIYLCSVEVAQGGYTFGSGTRLTVV.

This clonotype was detected only a few times. J is TRBJ1-1 and V is TRBV18; D is uncertain. Trimming removed 1 base at V and 1 base at J, with 10 bases between. This CDR3 is 15 amino acids long. Germline V gives CDR1 KGHSH, CDR2 LQKENI. This CDR3 reads CASSPLSSANTEAFF. The CDR3 DNA follows: TGTGCCAGCTCACCACTATCCAGCGCGAACACTGAAGCTTTCTTT. Full variable domain (outside the CDR3, taken from reference TRBV18 and TRBJ1-1): NAGVMQNPRHLVRRRGQEARLRCSPMKGHSHVYWYRQLPEEGLKFMVYLQKENIIDESGMPKERFSAEFPKEGPSILRIQQVVRGDSAAYFCASSPLSSANTEAFFGQGTRLTVV.

This clonotype was seen repeatedly, ten times or more. The V and J genes are TRBV11-2 and TRBJ1-6; D gene unclear. From germline, CDR1 is SGHAT and CDR2 FQNNGV. V dropped 1 base and J dropped 9 bases, with 7 bases sitting between them. This CDR3 region has 13 residues. The CDR3 nucleotides are TGTGCCAGCAGCTTAGCCCCATCTTCACCCCTCCACTTT. Protein sequence: CASSLAPSSPLHF. Full variable domain (rest looked up from reference TRBV11-2 and TRBJ1-6): EAGVAQSPRYKIIEKRQSVAFWCNPISGHATLYWYQQILGQGPKLLIQFQNNGVVDDSQLPKDRFSAERLKGVDSTLKIQPAKLEDSAVYLCASSLAPSSPLHFGNGTRLTVT.

In this sample, this clonotype turned up many times. The V gene is TRBV12-3 or TRBV12-4, the J gene TRBJ1-1; unclear D gene. Trimming took 0 bases from V and 0 from J, leaving 14 bases between them. This CDR3 has 17 amino acids. CDR3 bases: TGTGCCAGCAGTTTAGCGCAAAGGAACAGAATGAACACTGAAGCTTTCTTT. Protein sequence: CASSLAQRNRMNTEAFF.

This clonotype turned up a few times. The genes are TRBV5-1 and TRBJ2-5; possibly TRBD1 or TRBD2 for D (5 bases each). This CDR3 has 15 amino acids. Germline assignment: CDR1 SGHRS and CDR2 YFSETQ. V lost 0 bases and J lost 4, with 13 bases in between. This CDR3 is CASSLESGTSETQYF. The CDR3, as DNA: TGCGCCAGCAGCTTGGAGTCAGGGACCTCAGAGACCCAGTACTTC.

This clonotype has ten or more counts. This chain uses TRBV12-3 or TRBV12-4 with TRBJ2-2; D gene unclear. V lost 6 bases, J lost 1 base, and 9 bases lay in between. The CDR3 extends over 14 amino acids. Written as DNA, the CDR3 is TGTGCCAGCAGGGCTCAAAAGAACACCGGGGAGCTGTTTTTT. Translating gives CASRAQKNTGELFF.

This clonotype was recorded many times. The chain is built from TRBV12-3 or TRBV12-4 and TRBJ1-2, with TRBD1 identical over 8 bases. This CDR3 is 14 amino acids long. Trimming took 5 bases from V and 4 from J; bases not matched to a gene: 6. CDR3 region: CASSLGQGLYGYTF. As DNA, the CDR3 is TGTGCCAGCAGTCTCGGACAGGGACTCTATGGCTACACCTTC.

This clonotype has a count of ten or more. The chain is built from TRBV11-3 and TRBJ1-5; TRBD1 is a possible D gene (6 bases). Germline lookup yields CDR1 SGHNT and CDR2 YENEEA. Between the trimmed V and J ends, which lost 2 bases and 7 bases, there was a span of 15 bases. CDR3 length: 15 residues. The DNA for the CDR3 is TGTGCCAGCAGCTTAAGTCCGGGGGGCGGGCAGCCCCAGCATTTT. Translated, it gives CASSLSPGGGQPQHF.

Points on this clonotype: A read error may be the cause here, since a much bigger clone is one base away. This chain links TRBV29-1 with TRBJ2-2; tentative D call: TRBD2 (5 bases). This CDR3 region has 13 residues. CDR1 is SQVTM, CDR2 ANQGSEA, per germline. The CDR3 protein is CIVRSERTGELFF. Written as DNA, the CDR3 is TGCATCGTTCGGTCAGAGCGGACCGGGGAGCTGTTTTTT.

The sample holds one count of this clonotype. Here the CDR3 DNA reads TGTGCCAGCAGTTACTCTCAGAAAGGGACTATGAACTACGAGCAGTACTTC. Translating gives CASSYSQKGTMNYEQYF. The chain recombines TRBV28 with TRBJ2-7; TRBD2 aligns across 7 bases. The ends lost 4 bases at V and 3 bases at J; junction bases unmatched: 15. The CDR3 consists of 17 residues. The germline V gene has CDR1 MDHEN and CDR2 SYDVKM.

This clonotype was detected ten times or more. This chain connects TRBV15 to TRBJ2-6; the D gene is possibly TRBD1 (6 bases). This CDR3 comprises 17 residues. Germline values: CDR1 LNHNV, CDR2 YYDKDF (reference sequence). V was cut by 5 bases and J by 0 bases, with 14 bases left in between. The CDR3 DNA is TGTGCCACCAGCTGGACAGTCCATCACTCTGGGGCCAACGTCCTGACTTTC. It yields the protein CATSWTVHHSGANVLTF.